These T cell receptor beta chains were read from a single sample in a study of cytomegalovirus exposure and HLA in healthy donors. TCRdb's table, derived via immunoSEQ multiplex PCR, lists solely in-frame clones and lacks some. The table shows fewer than 100,000 clones, with around four fifths occurring only once. Source material: PBMCs. Source of these receptors: a man aged 35-49 years in good health and CMV-seropositive. Each CDR3 is given with its conserved first and last residue. A D gene is named only where the DNA matches it firmly. Clone size is not always given. Where it is, it says once, few, many or a class for expanded clones.

>few|TRBJ2-3|TRBV5-1|-|15
TGCGCCAGCAGCTTGGTTTCGGGTCGCACAGATACGCAGTATTTT
CASSLVSGRTDTQYF
>-|TRBJ2-5|TRBV7-9|-|14
TGTGCCAGCAGCTTAGGACAGTGGAGTGAGACCCAGTACTTC
CASSLGQWSETQYF
>few|TRBJ2-2|TRBV5-1|-|15
TGCGCCAGCAGCCTCGTCACGCAGGGATCCGGGGAGCTGTTTTTT
CASSLVTQGSGELFF
>-|TRBJ2-1|TRBV9|TRBD2|15
TGTGCCAGCAGCTATACTAGCGGTCTAGACAATGAGCAGTTCTTC
CASSYTSGLDNEQFF
>-|TRBJ2-7|TRBV19|TRBD1|14
TGTGCCAGTAGTTCTGGACAGGCCTCCTACGAGCAGTACTTC
CASSSGQASYEQYF
>few|TRBJ1-5|TRBV28|TRBD1|16
TGTGCCAGCAGTTTATTCCCAGGGGGCGGGAATCAGCCCCAGCATTTT
CASSLFPGGGNQPQHF
>-|TRBJ2-5|TRBV5-4|TRBD1|17
TGTGCCAGCAGCTCGCTCCCGGGACAGGGTTTCGAGGAGACCCAGTACTTC
CASSSLPGQGFEETQYF
>few|TRBJ2-1|TRBV4-3|TRBD2|14
TGCGCCAGCAGCCCCGGGAGGGATCCCAATGAGCAGTTCTTC
CASSPGRDPNEQFF
>-|TRBJ2-1|TRBV15|TRBD2|15
TGTGCCACCAGGATCGAGCGGGGATCCTACAATGAGCAGTTCTTC
CATRIERGSYNEQFF
>-|TRBJ1-6|TRBV5-1|TRBD1|19
TGCGCCAGCAGCCCGGGGACAGGGAAGCGCAGCTCCTATAATTCACCCCTCCACTTT
CASSPGTGKRSSYNSPLHF
>few|TRBJ1-1|TRBV2|TRBD1|13
TGTGCCAGCGGACAGGGAGCGAACACTGAAGCTTTCTTT
CASGQGANTEAFF
>-|TRBJ2-7|TRBV27|TRBD1|12
TGTGCCAGCAGGACAGGGACGGGCGAGCAGTACTTC
CASRTGTGEQYF
>-|TRBJ1-4|TRBV28|-|13
TGTGCCACGGCTCCGGGGGGCAGTGAAAAACTGTTTTTT
CATAPGGSEKLFF
>-|TRBJ2-1|TRBV5-4|TRBD2|17
TGTGCCAGCAGCCCCCGGGGACTAGCGGGAGGGGGTGATGAGCAGTTCTTC
CASSPRGLAGGGDEQFF
>few|TRBJ1-6|TRBV11-2|TRBD1|16
TGTGCCAGCAGCTTAGGGGGACAGGGGGCAAACTCACCCCTCCACTTT
CASSLGGQGANSPLHF
>-|TRBJ2-7|TRBV28|TRBD2|17
TGTGCCAGCAGTTTAAGACAGGGACTAGCGGGAGTACCCGAGCAGTACTTC
CASSLRQGLAGVPEQYF
>-|TRBJ2-5|TRBV5-1|TRBD2|17
TGCGCCAGCAGCTACCCTTCCCGGCGGGGGGGGTCGGAGACCCAGTACTTC
CASSYPSRRGGSETQYF
>-|TRBJ1-1|TRBV4-3|-|15
TGCGCCAGCAGCCAAGATTGGGGGGGTCCCACTGAAGCTTTCTTT
CASSQDWGGPTEAFF
>few|TRBJ2-2|TRBV11-2|TRBD2|15
TGTGCCAGCAGCTTAGTCGCGGGAGGCCACCGGGGAGCTGTTTTT
CASSLVAGGHRGAVF
>-|TRBJ2-1|TRBV7-8|-|12
TGTGCCAGCAGCCTACCCCCTAATGAGCAGTTCTTC
CASSLPPNEQFF
>-|TRBJ2-7|TRBV4-3|TRBD1|15
TGCGCCAGCAGCCATCAGACAGGGGGCTCCTACGAGCAGTACTTC
CASSHQTGGSYEQYF
>-|TRBJ2-3|TRBV4-1|-|14
TGCGCCAGCAGCCCGGGGGAGATTACAGATACGCAGTATTTT
CASSPGEITDTQYF
>-|TRBJ2-7|TRBV5-1|TRBD2|16
TGCGCCAGCAGCTCGACTAGCGGGAGGGCCTTGTACGAGCAGTACTTC
CASSSTSGRALYEQYF
>once|TRBJ1-2|TRBV28|-|14
TGTGCCAGCAGTTTAATTGCACCAGACTATGGCTACACCTTC
CASSLIAPDYGYTF
>-|TRBJ1-5|TRBV7-9|-|14
TGTGCCAGCAGCCGGGACTTCGCCAATCAGCCCCAGCATTTT
CASSRDFANQPQHF
>-|TRBJ1-6|TRBV6-6|-|16
TGTGCCAGCAGCGCGAGGGCAGAAACCAATAATTCACCCCTCCACTTT
CASSARAETNNSPLHF
>-|TRBJ1-4|TRBV5-1|-|21
TGCGCCAGCAGCTTGGATGGGCGCAGGAAGGGGGTCTCGGAGTCTCATGAAAAACTGTTTTTT
CASSLDGRRKGVSESHEKLFF
>-|TRBJ2-2|TRBV10-3|-|16
TGTGCCATCAGTGAGAGGGGCCCCGCGAACACCGGGGAGCTGTTTTTT
CAISERGPANTGELFF
>-|TRBJ2-7|TRBV6-5|TRBD1|15
TGTGCCAGCAGCTCTCAGGGGGTGAGCTCCTACGAGCAGTACTTC
CASSSQGVSSYEQYF